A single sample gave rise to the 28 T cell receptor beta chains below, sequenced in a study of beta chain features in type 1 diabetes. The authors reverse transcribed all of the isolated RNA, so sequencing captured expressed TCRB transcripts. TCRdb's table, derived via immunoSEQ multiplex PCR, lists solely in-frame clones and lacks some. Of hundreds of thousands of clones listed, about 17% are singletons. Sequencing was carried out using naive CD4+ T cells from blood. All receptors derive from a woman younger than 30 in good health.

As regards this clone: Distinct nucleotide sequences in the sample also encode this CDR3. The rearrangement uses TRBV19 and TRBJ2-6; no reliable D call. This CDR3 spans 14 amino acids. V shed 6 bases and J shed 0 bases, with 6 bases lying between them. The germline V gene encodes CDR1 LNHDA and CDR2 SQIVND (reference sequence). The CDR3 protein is CASRARSGANVLTF. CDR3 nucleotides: TGTGCCAGTAGAGCCCGCTCTGGGGCCAACGTCCTGACTTTC.

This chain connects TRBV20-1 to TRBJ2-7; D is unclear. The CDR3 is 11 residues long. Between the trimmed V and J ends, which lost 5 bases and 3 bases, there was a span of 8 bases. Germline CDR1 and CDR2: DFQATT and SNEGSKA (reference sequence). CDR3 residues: CSAVRIYEQYF. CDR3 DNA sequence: TGCAGTGCTGTACGAATCTACGAGCAGTACTTC.

This CDR3 is CASSPGTGSPEQYF. In DNA, the CDR3 is TGTGCCAGCAGCCCTGGGACAGGGTCCCCCGAGCAGTACTTC. J is TRBJ2-7 and V is TRBV28, with TRBD1 identical over 9 bases. This CDR3 contains 14 residues. The V segment lost 6 bases and the J segment 6 bases; nucleotides outside the gene matches: 9. Germline assignment: CDR1 MDHEN and CDR2 SYDVKM.

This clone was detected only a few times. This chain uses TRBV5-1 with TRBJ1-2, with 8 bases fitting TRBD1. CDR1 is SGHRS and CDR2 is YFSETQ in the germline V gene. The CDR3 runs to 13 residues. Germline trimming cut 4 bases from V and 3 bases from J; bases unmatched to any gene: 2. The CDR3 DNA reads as TGCGCCAGCAGCCCGGGACAGGACTATGGCTACACCTTC. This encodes CASSPGQDYGYTF.

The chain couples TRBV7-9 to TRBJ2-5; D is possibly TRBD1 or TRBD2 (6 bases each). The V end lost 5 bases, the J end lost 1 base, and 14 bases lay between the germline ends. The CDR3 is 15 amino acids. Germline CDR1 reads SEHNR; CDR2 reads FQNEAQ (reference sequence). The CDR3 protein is CASSPLGGIQETQYF. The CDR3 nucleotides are TGTGCCAGCAGCCCCTTAGGGGGGATCCAAGAGACCCAGTACTTC.

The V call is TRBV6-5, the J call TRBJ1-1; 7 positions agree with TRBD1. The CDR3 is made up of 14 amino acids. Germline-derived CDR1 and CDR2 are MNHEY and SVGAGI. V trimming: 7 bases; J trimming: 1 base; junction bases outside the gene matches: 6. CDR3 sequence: CASMEGAGNTEAFF. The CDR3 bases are TGTGCCAGCATGGAGGGGGCTGGGAACACTGAAGCTTTCTTT.

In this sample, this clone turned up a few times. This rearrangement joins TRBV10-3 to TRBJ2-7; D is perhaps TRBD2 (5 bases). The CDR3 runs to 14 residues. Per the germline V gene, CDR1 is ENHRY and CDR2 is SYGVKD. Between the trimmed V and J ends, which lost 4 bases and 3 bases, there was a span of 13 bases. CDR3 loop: CAISGASSGYEQYF. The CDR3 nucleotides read TGTGCCATCAGTGGGGCTAGCTCTGGCTACGAGCAGTACTTC.

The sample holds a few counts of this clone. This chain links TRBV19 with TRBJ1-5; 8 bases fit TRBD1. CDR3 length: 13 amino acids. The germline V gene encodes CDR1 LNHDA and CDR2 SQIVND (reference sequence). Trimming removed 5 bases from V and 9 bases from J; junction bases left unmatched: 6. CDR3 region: CASSFSGGGPQHF. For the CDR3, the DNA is TGTGCCAGTAGTTTTTCAGGGGGCGGGCCCCAGCATTTT.

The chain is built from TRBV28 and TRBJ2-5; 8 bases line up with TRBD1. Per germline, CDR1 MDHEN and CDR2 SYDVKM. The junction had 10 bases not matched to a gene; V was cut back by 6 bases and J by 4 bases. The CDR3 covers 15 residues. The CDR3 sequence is CASSSPGTGRETQYF. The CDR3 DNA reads TGTGCCAGCAGCTCCCCCGGGACAGGAAGAGAGACCCAGTACTTC.

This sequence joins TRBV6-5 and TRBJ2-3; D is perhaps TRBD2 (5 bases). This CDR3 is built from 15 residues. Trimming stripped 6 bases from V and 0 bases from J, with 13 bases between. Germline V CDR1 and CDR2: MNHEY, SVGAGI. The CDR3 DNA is TGTGCCAGCAGCCCCCAGCGACTAAGCACAGATACGCAGTATTTT. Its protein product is CASSPQRLSTDTQYF.

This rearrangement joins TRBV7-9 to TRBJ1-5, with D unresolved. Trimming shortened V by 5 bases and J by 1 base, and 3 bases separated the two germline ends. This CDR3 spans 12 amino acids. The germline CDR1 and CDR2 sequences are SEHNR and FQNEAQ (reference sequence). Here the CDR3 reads CASSASNQPQHF. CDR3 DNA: TGTGCCAGCAGCGCCAGCAATCAGCCCCAGCATTTT.

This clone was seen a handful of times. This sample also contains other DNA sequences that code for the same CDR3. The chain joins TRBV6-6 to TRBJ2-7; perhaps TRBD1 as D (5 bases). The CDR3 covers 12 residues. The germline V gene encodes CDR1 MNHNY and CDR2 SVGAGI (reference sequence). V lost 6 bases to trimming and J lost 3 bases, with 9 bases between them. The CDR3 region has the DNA TGTGCCAGCAGCCCCACAGGCTACGAGCAGTACTTC. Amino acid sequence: CASSPTGYEQYF.

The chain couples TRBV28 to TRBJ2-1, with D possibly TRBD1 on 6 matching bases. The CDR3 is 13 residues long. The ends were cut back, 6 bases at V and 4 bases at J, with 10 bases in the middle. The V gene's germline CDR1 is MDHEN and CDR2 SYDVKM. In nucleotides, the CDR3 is TGTGCCAGCAGCCCGGGACAATACAATGAGCAGTTCTTC. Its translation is CASSPGQYNEQFF.

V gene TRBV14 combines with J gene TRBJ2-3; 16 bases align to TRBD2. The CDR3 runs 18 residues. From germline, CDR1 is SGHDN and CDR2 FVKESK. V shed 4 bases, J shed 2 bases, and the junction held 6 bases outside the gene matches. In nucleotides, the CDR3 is TGTGCCAGCAGCCCACTGGGACTAGCGGGAGGGTCCACAGATACGCAGTATTTT. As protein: CASSPLGLAGGSTDTQYF.

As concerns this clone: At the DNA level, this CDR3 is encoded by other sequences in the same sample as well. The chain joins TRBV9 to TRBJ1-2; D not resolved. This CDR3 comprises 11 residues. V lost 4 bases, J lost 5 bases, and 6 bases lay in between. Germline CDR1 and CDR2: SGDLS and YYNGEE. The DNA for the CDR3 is TGTGCCAGCAGCCGAGATTATGGCTACACCTTC. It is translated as CASSRDYGYTF.

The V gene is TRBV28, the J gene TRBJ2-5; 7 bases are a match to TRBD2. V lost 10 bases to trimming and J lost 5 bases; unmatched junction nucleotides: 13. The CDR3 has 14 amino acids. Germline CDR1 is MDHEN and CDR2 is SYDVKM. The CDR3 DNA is TGTGCCATCCACAACGGCGGGAGTGGGGAGACCCAGTACTTC. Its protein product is CAIHNGGSGETQYF. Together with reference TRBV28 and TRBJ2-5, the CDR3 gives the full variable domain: DVKVTQSSRYLVKRTGEKVFLECVQDMDHENMFWYRQDPGLGLRLIYFSYDVKMKEKGDIPEGYSVSREKKERFSLILESASTNQTSMYLCAIHNGGSGETQYFGPGTRLLVL.

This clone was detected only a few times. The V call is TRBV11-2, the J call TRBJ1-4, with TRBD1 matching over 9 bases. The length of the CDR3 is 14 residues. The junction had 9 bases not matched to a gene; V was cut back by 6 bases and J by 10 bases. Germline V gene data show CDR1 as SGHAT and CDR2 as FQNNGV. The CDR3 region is CASRTTGQGGKLFF. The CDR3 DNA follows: TGTGCCAGCAGGACCACGGGACAGGGTGGAAAACTGTTTTTT.

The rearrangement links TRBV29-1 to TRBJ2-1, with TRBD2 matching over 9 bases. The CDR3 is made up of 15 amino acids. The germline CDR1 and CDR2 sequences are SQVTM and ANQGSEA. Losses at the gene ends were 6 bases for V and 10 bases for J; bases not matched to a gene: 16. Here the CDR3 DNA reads TGCAGCGTCCCTAGTCGGGGGACTAGCCGATCAGAGCAGTTCTTC. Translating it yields CSVPSRGTSRSEQFF.

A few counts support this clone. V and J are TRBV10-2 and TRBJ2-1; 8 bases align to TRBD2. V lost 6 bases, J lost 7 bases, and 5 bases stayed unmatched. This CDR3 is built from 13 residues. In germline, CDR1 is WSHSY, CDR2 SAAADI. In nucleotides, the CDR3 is TGCGCCAGCAGGCTAGCGGGTGCTAATGAGCAGTTCTTC. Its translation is CASRLAGANEQFF.

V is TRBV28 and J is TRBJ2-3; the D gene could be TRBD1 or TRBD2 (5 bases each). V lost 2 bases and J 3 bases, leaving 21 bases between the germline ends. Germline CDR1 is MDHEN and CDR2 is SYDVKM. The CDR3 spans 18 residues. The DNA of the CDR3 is TGTGCCAGCAGTTTAAGCCAACTTGGGACGCCAGGGACAGATACGCAGTATTTT. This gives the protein CASSLSQLGTPGTDTQYF.

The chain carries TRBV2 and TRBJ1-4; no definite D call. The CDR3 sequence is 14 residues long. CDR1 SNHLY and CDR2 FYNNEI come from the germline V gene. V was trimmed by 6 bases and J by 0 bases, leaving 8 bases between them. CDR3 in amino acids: CASSLLATNEKLFF. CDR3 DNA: TGTGCCAGCAGCCTCCTTGCAACTAATGAAAAACTGTTTTTT.

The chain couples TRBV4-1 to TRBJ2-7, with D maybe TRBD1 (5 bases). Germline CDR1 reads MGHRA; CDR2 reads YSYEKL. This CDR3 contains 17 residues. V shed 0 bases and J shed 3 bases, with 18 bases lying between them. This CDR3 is CASSQEGPQEIGYEQYF. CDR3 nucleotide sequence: TGCGCCAGCAGCCAAGAAGGTCCACAGGAGATCGGCTACGAGCAGTACTTC.

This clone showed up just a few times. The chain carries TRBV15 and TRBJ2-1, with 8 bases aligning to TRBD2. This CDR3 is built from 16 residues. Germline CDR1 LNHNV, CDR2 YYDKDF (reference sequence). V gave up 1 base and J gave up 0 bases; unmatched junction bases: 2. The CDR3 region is CATSRVAGSSYNEQFF. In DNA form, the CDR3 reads TGTGCCACCAGCAGAGTAGCGGGGAGCTCCTACAATGAGCAGTTCTTC.

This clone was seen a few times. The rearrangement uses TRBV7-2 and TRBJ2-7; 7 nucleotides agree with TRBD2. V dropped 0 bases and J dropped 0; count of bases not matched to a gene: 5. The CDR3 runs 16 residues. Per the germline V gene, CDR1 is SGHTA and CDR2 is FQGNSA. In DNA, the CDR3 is TGTGCCAGCAGCTTAGCCCCCGGGGGGTCCTCCTACGAGCAGTACTTC. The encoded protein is CASSLAPGGSSYEQYF.

CDR3 in amino acids: CASSLVSAYSGNTIYF. CDR3 in DNA: TGTGCCAGCAGCTTAGTTTCGGCATACTCTGGAAACACCATATATTTT. The J gene is TRBJ1-3, the V gene TRBV11-2; no firm D call. The CDR3 runs 16 residues. V lost 1 base and J 0 bases, leaving 10 bases between the germline ends. The germline V gene has CDR1 SGHAT and CDR2 FQNNGV. The variable domain in full, with the rest retrieved from reference TRBV11-2 and TRBJ1-3, is EAGVAQSPRYKIIEKRQSVAFWCNPISGHATLYWYQQILGQGPKLLIQFQNNGVVDDSQLPKDRFSAERLKGVDSTLKIQPAKLEDSAVYLCASSLVSAYSGNTIYFGEGSWLTVV.

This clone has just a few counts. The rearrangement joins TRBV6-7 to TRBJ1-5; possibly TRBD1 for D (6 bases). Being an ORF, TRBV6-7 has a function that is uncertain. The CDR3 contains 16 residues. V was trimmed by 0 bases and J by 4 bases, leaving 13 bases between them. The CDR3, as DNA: TGTGCCAGCAGTTACTCGATGATGGGACAAAATCAGCCCCAGCATTTT. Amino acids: CASSYSMMGQNQPQHF.

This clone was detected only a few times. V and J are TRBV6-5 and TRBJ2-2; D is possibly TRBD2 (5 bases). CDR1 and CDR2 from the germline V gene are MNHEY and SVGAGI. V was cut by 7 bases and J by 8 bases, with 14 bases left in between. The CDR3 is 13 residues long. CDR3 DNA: TGTGCCAGCAACCGAGGGCCGAGGGGGGAGCTGTTTTTT. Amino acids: CASNRGPRGELFF.

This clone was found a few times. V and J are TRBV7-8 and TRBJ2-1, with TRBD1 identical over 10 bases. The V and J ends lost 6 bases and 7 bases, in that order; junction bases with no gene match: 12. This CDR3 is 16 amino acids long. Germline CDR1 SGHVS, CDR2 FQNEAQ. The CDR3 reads CASSLPGTGVRNEQFF. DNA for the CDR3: TGTGCCAGCAGTTTACCCGGGACAGGGGTTAGGAATGAGCAGTTCTTC.